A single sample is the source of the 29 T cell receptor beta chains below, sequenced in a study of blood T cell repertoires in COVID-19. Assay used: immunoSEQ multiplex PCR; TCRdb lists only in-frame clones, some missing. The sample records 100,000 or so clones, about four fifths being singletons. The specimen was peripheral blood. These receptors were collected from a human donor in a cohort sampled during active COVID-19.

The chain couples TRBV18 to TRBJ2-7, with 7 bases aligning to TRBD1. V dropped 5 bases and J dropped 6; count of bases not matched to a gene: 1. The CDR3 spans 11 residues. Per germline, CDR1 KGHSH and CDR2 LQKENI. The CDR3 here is CASSSGGEQYF. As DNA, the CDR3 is TGTGCCAGCTCATCAGGGGGCGAGCAGTACTTC.

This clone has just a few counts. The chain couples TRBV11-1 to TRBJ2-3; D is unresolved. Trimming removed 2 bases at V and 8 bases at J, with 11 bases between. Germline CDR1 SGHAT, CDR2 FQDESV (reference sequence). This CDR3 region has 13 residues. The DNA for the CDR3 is TGTGCCAGCAGCTTATCTGGAGAAGTTACGCAGTATTTT. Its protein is CASSLSGEVTQYF.

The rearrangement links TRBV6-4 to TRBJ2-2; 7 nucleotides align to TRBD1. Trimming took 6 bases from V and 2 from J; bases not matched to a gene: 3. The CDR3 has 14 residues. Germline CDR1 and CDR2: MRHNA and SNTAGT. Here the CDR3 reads CASSGTVNTGELFF. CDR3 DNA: TGTGCCAGCAGCGGGACAGTTAACACCGGGGAGCTGTTTTTT.

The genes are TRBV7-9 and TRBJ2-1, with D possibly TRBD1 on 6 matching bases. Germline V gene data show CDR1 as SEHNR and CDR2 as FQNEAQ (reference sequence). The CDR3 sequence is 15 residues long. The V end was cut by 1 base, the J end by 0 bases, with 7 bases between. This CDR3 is CASSLGGGSYNEQFF. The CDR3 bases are TGTGCCAGCAGCTTAGGAGGGGGCTCCTACAATGAGCAGTTCTTC.

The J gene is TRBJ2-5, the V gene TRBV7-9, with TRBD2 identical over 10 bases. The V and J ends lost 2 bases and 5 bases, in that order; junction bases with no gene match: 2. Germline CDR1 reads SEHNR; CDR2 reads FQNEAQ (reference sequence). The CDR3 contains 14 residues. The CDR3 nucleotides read TGTGCCAGCAGCTTATCTAGCGGGGGTGAGACCCAGTACTTC. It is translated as CASSLSSGGETQYF. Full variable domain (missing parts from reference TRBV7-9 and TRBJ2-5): DTGVSQNPRHKITKRGQNVTFRCDPISEHNRLYWYRQTLGQGPEFLTYFQNEAQLEKSRLLSDRFSAERPKGSFSTLEIQRTEQGDSAMYLCASSLSSGGETQYFGPGTRLLVL.

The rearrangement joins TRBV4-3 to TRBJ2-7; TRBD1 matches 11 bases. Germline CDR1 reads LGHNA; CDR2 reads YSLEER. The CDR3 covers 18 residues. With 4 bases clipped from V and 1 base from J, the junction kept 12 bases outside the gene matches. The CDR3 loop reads CASSPRAPGTGGSYEQYF. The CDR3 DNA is TGCGCCAGCAGCCCTAGAGCCCCCGGGACAGGGGGATCCTACGAGCAGTACTTC.

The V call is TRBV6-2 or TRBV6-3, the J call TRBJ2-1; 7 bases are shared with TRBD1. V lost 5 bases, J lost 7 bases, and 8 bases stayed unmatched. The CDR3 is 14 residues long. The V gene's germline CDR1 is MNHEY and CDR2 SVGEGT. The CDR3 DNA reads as TGTGCCAGCAGTGGCGAGCCAGGGGGTAATGAGCAGTTCTTC. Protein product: CASSGEPGGNEQFF.

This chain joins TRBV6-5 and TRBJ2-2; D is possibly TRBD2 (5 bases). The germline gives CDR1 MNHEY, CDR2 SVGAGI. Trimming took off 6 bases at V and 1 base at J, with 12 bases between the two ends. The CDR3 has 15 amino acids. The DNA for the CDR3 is TGTGCCAGCAGCGACCAAGGAGGGAACACCGGGGAGCTGTTTTTT. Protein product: CASSDQGGNTGELFF.

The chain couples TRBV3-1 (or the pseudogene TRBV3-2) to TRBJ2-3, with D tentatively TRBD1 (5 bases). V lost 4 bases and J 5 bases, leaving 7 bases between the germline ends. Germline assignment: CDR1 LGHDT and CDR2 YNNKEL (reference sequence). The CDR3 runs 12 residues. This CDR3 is CASSPQGDTQYF. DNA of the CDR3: TGTGCCAGCAGCCCCCAGGGAGATACGCAGTATTTT.

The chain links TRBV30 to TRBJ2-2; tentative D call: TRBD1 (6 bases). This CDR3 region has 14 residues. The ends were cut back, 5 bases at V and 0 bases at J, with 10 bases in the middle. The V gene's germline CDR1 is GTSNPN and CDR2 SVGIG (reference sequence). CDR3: CAWDRLSNTGELFF. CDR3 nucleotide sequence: TGTGCCTGGGACAGGTTATCGAACACCGGGGAGCTGTTTTTT. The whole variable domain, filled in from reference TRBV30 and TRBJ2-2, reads SQTIHQWPATLVQPVGSPLSLECTVEGTSNPNLYWYRQAAGRGLQLLFYSVGIGQISSEVPQNLSASRPQDRQFILSSKKLLLSDSGFYLCAWDRLSNTGELFFGEGSRLTVL.

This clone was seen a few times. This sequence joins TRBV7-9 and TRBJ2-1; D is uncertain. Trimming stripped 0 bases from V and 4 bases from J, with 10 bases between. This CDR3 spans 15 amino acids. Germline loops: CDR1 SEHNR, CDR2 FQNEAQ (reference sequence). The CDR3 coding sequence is TGTGCCAGCAGCTTAGCCCGGTTCGGGTACAATGAGCAGTTCTTC. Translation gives CASSLARFGYNEQFF.

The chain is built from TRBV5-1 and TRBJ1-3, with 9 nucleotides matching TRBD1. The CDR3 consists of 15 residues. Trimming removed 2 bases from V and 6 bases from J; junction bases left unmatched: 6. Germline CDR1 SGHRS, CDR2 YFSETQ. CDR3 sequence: CASSFIGDRANTIYF. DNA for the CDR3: TGCGCCAGCAGCTTTATCGGGGACAGGGCAAACACCATATATTTT.

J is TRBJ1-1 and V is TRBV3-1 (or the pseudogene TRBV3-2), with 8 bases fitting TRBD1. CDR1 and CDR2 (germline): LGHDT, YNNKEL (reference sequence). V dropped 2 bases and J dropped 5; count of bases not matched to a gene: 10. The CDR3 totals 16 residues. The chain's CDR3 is CASSQKTGTGGTEAFF. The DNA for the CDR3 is TGTGCCAGCAGCCAAAAAACCGGGACAGGCGGGACTGAAGCTTTCTTT.

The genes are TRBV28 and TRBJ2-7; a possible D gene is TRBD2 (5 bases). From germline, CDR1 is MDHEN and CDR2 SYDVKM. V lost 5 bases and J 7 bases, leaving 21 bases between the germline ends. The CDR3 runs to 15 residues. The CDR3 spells CASSPHQDGRREQYF. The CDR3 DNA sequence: TGTGCCAGCAGTCCCCACCAAGACGGACGGAGGGAGCAGTACTTC. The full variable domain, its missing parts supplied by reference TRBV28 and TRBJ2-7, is DVKVTQSSRYLVKRTGEKVFLECVQDMDHENMFWYRQDPGLGLRLIYFSYDVKMKEKGDIPEGYSVSREKKERFSLILESASTNQTSMYLCASSPHQDGRREQYFGPGTRLTVT.

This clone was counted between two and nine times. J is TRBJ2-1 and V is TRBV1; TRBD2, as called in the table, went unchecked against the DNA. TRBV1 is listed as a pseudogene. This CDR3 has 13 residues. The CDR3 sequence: CTSSPGLVNEQFF. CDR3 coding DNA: TGCACCAGCAGCCCGGGACTAGTCAATGAGCAGTTCTTC.

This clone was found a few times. CDR3 sequence (DNA): TGTGCCAGTAGTACACCCTCCAGGGTTTCAACCCAGCATTTT. Amino acid sequence: CASSTPSRVSTQHF. V gene TRBV19 combines with J gene TRBJ1-5; tentatively, D is TRBD1 (5 bases). Trimming left V 4 bases short and J 11 bases short, with 18 bases between. The germline V gene encodes CDR1 LNHDA and CDR2 SQIVND (reference sequence). The length of the CDR3 is 14 residues.

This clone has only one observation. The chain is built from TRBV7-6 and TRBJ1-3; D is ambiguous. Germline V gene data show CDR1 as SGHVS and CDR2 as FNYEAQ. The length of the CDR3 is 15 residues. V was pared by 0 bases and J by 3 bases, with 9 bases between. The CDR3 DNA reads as TGTGCCAGCAGCTTAGCCGACACTGTTGGAAACACCATATATTTT. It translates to CASSLADTVGNTIYF.

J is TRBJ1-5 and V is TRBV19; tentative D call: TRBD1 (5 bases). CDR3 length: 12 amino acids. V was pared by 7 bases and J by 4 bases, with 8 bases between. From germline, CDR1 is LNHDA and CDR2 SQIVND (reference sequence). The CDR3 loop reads CASKAGNQPQHF. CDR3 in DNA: TGTGCCAGTAAAGCAGGGAATCAGCCCCAGCATTTT.

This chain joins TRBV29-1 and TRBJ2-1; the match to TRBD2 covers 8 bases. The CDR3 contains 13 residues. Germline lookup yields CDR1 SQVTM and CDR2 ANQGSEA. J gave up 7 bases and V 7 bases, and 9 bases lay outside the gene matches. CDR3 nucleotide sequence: TGCAGCGCCGGCCTCCTAGCGGGTAATGAGCAGTTCTTC. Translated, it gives CSAGLLAGNEQFF.

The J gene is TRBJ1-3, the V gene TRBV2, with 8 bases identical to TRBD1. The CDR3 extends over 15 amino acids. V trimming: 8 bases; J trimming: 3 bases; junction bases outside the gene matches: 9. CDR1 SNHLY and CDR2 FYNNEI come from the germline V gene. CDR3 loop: CASERDRGYGNTIYF. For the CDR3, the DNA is TGTGCCAGCGAAAGAGACAGGGGTTATGGAAACACCATATATTTT. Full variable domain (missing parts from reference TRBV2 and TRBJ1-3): EPEVTQTPSHQVTQMGQEVILRCVPISNHLYFYWYRQILGQKVEFLVSFYNNEISEKSEIFDDQFSVERPDGSNFTLKIRSTKLEDSAMYFCASERDRGYGNTIYFGEGSWLTVV.

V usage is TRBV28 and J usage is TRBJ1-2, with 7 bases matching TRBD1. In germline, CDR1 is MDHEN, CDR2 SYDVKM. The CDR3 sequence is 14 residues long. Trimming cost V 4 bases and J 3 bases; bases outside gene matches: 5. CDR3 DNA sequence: TGTGCCAGCAGTTCCGACAGGGCCTACTATGGCTACACCTTC. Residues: CASSSDRAYYGYTF.

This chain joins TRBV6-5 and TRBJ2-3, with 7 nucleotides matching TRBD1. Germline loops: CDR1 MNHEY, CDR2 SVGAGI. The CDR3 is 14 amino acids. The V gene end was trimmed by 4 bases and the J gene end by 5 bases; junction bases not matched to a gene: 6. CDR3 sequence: CASSLARGRDTQYF. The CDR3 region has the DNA TGTGCCAGCAGTTTGGCAAGGGGGCGAGATACGCAGTATTTT.

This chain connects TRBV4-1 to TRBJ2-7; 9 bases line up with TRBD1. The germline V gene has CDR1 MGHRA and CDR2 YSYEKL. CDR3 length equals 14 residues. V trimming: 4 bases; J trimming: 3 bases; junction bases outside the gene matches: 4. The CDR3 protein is CASSPGQGGYEQYF. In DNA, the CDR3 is TGCGCCAGCAGCCCGGGACAGGGAGGCTACGAGCAGTACTTC.

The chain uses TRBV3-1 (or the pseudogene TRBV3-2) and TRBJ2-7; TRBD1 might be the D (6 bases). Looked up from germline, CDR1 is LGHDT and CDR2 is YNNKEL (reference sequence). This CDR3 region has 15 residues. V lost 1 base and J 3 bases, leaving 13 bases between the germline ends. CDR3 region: CASSQGLGALYEQYF. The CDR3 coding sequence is TGTGCCAGCAGCCAAGGTCTGGGGGCCCTCTACGAGCAGTACTTC.

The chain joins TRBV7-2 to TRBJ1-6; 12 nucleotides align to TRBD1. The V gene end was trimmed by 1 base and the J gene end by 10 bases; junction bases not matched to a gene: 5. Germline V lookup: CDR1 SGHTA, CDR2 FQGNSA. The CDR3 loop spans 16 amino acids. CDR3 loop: CASSLVWDRGRSPLHF. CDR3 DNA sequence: TGTGCCAGCAGCTTAGTTTGGGACAGGGGGCGGTCACCCCTCCACTTT.

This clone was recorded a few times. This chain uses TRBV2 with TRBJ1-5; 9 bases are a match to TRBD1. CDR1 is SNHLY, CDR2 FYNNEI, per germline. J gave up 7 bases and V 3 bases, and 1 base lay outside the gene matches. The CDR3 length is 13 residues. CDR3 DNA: TGTGCCAGCAGTGAGGACAGGGGACAGCCCCAGCATTTT. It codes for CASSEDRGQPQHF.

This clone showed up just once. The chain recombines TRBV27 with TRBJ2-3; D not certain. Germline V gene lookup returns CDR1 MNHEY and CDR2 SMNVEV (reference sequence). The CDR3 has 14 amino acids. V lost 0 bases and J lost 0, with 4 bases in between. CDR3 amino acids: CASSLSRSTDTQYF. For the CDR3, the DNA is TGTGCCAGCAGTTTATCACGGAGCACAGATACGCAGTATTTT.

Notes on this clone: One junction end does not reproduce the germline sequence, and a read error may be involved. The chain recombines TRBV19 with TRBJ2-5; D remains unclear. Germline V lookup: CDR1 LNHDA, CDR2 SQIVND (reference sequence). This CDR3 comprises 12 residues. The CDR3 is CASSFPEEAQYF. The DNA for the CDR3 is TGTGCCAGTAGTTTCCCTGAAGAGGCCCAGTACTTC.

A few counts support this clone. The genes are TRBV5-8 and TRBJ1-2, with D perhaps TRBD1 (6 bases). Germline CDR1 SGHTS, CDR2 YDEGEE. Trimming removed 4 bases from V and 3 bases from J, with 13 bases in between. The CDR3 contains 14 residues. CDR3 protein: CASSRTTGYYGYTF. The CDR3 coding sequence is TGTGCCAGCAGCCGAACCACAGGGTACTATGGCTACACCTTC. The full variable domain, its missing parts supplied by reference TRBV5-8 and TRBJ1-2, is EAGVTQSPTHLIKTRGQQATLRCSPISGHTSVYWYQQALGLGLQFLLWYDEGEERNRGNFPPRFSGRQFPNYSSELNVNALELEDSALYLCASSRTTGYYGYTFGSGTRLTVV.